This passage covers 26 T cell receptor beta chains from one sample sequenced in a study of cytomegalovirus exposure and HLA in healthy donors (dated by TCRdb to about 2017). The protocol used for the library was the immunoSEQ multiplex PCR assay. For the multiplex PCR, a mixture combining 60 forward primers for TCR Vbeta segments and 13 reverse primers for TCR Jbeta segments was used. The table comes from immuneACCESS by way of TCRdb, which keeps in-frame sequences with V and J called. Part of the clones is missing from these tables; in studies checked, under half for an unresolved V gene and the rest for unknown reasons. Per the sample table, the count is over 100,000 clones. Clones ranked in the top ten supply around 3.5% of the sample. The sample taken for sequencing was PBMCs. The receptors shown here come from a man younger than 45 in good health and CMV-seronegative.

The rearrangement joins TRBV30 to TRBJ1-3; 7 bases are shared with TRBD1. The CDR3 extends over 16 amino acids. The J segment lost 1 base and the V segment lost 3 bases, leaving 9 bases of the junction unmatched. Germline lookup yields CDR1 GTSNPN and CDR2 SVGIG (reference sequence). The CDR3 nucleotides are TGTGCCTGGAGCCTAAGGGCAGGGGGATCTGGAAACACCATATATTTT. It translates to CAWSLRAGGSGNTIYF.

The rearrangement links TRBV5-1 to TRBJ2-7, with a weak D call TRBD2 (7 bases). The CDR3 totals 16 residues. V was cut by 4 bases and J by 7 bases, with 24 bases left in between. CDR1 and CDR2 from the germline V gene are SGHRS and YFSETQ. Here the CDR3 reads CASSPASGGPQTEQYF. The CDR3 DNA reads TGCGCCAGCAGCCCCGCTTCCGGGGGGCCCCAGACTGAGCAGTACTTC.

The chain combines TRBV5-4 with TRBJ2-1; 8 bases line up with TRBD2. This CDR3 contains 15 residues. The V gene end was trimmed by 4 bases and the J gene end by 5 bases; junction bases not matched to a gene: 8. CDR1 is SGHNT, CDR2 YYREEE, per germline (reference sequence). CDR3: CASSPGGVHDNEQFF. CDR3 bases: TGTGCCAGCAGCCCCGGGGGGGTTCACGACAATGAGCAGTTCTTC.

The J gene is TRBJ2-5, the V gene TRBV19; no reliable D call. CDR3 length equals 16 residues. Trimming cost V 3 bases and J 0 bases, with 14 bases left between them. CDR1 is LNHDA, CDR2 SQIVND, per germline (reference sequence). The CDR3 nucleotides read TGTGCCAGTAGTATCGCGCTAGTCCAGTACCAAGAGACCCAGTACTTC. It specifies CASSIALVQYQETQYF.

The CDR3 DNA is TGTGCCAGCTCACCCGTCGCGGCCAACTCTGGAAACACCATATATTTT. Its protein is CASSPVAANSGNTIYF. The rearrangement links TRBV18 to TRBJ1-3; D is ambiguous. CDR1 and CDR2 (germline): KGHSH, LQKENI. Trimming pared 3 bases from V and 0 bases from J, leaving 12 bases between. The CDR3 has 16 amino acids.

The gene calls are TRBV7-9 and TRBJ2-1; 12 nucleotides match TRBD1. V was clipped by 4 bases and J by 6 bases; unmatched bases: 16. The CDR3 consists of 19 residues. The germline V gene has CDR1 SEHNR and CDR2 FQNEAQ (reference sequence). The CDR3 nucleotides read TGTGCCAGCAGCTCTCCCGGGACAGGGGGCGTTGAGAAACGCAATGAGCAGTTCTTC. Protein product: CASSSPGTGGVEKRNEQFF.

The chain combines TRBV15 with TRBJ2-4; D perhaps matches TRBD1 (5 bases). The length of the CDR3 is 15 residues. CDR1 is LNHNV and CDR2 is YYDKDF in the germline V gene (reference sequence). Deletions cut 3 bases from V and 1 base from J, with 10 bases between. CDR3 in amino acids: CATSRVQDAKNIQYF. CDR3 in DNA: TGTGCCACCAGCAGGGTACAGGATGCCAAAAACATTCAGTACTTC.

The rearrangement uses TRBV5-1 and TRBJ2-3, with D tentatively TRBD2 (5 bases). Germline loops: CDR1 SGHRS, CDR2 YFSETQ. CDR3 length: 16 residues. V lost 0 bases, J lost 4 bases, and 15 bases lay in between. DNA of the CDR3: TGCGCCAGCAGCTTGGGACCGGGTTTGGAGGCAGATACGCAGTATTTT. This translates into CASSLGPGLEADTQYF.

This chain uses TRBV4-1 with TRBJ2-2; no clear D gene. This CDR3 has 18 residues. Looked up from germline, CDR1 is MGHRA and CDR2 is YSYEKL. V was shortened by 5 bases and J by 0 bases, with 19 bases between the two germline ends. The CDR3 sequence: CASSNPASALANTGELFF. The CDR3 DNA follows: TGCGCCAGCAGCAACCCAGCAAGTGCCCTAGCGAACACCGGGGAGCTGTTTTTT.

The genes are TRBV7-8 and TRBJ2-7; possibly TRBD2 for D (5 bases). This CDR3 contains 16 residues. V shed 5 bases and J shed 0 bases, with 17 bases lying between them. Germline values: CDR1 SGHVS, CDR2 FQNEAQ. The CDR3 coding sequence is TGTGCCAGCAGCCCCGAGGGAATGGCAATCTCCTACGAGCAGTACTTC. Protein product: CASSPEGMAISYEQYF.

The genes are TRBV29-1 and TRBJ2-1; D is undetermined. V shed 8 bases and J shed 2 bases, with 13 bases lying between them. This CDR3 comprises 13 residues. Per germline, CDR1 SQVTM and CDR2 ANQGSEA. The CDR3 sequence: CSLRPETYNEQFF. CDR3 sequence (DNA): TGCAGCCTCAGACCGGAGACCTACAATGAGCAGTTCTTC.

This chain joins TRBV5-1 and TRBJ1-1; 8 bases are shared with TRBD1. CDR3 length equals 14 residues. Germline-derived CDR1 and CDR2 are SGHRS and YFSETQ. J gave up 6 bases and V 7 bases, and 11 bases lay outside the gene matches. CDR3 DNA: TGCGCCAGCCGCAATGGACAGGGTAGTTCTGAAGCTTTCTTT. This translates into CASRNGQGSSEAFF.

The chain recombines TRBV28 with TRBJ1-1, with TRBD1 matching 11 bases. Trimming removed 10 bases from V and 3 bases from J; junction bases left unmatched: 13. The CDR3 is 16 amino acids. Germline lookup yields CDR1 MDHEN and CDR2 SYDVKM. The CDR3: CATTRTGGIRYTEAFF. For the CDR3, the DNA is TGTGCCACCACCCGGACAGGGGGCATAAGGTACACTGAAGCTTTCTTT.

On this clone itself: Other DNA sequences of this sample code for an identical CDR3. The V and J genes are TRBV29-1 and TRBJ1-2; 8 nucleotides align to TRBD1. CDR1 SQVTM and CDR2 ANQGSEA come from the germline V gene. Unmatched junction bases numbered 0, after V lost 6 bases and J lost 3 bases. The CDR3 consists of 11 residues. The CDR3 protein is CSVGQDYGYTF. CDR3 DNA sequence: TGCAGCGTGGGACAGGACTATGGCTACACCTTC.

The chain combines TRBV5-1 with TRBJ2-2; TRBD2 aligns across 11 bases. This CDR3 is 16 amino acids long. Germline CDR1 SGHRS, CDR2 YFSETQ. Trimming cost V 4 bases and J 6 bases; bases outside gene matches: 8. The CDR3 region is CASSGGGLAAPGELFF. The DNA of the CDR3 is TGCGCCAGCAGCGGGGGGGGACTAGCGGCCCCCGGGGAGCTGTTTTTT.

The CDR3 DNA reads as TGTGCCAGCAGCTTAGGACAGGGTGGAGAGACCCAGTACTTC. Amino acid sequence: CASSLGQGGETQYF. The chain recombines TRBV11-1 with TRBJ2-5, with 7 bases identical to TRBD1. The CDR3 is 14 residues long. J gave up 4 bases and V 1 base, and 3 bases lay outside the gene matches. Germline values: CDR1 SGHAT, CDR2 FQDESV (reference sequence).

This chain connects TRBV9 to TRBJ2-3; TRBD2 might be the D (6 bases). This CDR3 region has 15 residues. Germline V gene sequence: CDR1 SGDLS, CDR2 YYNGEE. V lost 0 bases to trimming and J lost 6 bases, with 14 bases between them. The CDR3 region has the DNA TGTGCCAGCAGCGTAGATGTTAGCGGAGGGGATACGCAGTATTTT. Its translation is CASSVDVSGGDTQYF.

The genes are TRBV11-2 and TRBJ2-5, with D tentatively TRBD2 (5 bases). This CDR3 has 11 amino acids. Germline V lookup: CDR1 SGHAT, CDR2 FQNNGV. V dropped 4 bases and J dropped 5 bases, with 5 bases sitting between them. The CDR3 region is CASSSGETQYF. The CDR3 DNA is TGTGCCAGCAGCTCGGGGGAGACCCAGTACTTC.

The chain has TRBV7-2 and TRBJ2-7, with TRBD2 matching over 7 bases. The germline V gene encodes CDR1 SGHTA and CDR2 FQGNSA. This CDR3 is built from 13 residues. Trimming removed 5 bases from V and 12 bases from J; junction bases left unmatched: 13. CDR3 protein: CASSGGGIAHSYF. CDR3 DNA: TGTGCCAGCAGCGGGGGGGGAATAGCCCATTCGTACTTC.

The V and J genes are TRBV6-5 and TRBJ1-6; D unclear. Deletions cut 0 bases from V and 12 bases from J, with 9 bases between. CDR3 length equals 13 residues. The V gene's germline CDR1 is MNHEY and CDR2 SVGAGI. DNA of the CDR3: TGTGCCAGCAGTTACTCCCAGATTGGACCCCTCCACTTT. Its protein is CASSYSQIGPLHF.

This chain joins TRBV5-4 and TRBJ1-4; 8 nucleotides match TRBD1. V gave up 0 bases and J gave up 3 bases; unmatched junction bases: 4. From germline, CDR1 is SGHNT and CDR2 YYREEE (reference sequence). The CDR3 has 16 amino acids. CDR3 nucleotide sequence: TGTGCCAGCAGCTTGGGAGACAGGGGTCCTAATGAAAAACTGTTTTTT. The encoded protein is CASSLGDRGPNEKLFF.

Here the CDR3 DNA reads TGCGCCAGCAGCTTAGGCGTAGCGGGGAGGGGAGAGACCCAGTACTTC. Amino acid sequence: CASSLGVAGRGETQYF. The chain links TRBV5-1 to TRBJ2-5, with TRBD2 matching over 8 bases. The CDR3 consists of 16 residues. V gave up 2 bases and J gave up 4 bases; unmatched junction bases: 10. CDR1 SGHRS and CDR2 YFSETQ come from the germline V gene.

The CDR3 nucleotides are TGTGCCAGCAGTTTCGAGAGGAGTCAGCCCCAGCATTTT. Amino acids: CASSFERSQPQHF. The gene calls are TRBV2 and TRBJ1-5; D gene unclear. Trimming shortened V by 5 bases and J by 6 bases, and 11 bases separated the two germline ends. The CDR3 runs to 13 residues. Germline CDR1 reads SNHLY; CDR2 reads FYNNEI. Looking up the rest from reference TRBV2 and TRBJ1-5 gives the full variable domain: EPEVTQTPSHQVTQMGQEVILRCVPISNHLYFYWYRQILGQKVEFLVSFYNNEISEKSEIFDDQFSVERPDGSNFTLKIRSTKLEDSAMYFCASSFERSQPQHFGDGTRLSIL.

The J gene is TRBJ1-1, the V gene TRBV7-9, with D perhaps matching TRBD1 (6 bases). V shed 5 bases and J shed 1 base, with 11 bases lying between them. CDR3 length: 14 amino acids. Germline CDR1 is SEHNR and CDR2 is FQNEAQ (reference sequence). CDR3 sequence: CASSQSTGNTEAFF. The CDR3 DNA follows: TGTGCCAGCAGCCAATCGACAGGGAACACTGAAGCTTTCTTT.

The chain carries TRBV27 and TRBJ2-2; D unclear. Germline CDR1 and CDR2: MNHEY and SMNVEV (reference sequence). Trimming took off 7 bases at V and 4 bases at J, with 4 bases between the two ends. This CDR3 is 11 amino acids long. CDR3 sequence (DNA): TGTGCCAGCAAGCTCACCGGGGAGCTGTTTTTT. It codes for CASKLTGELFF.

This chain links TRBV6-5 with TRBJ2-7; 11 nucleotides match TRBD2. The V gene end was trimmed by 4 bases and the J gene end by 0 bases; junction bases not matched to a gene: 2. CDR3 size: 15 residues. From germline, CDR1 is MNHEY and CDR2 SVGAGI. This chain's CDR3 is CASSLTSGASYEQYF. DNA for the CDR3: TGTGCCAGCAGTTTGACTAGCGGGGCCTCCTACGAGCAGTACTTC.